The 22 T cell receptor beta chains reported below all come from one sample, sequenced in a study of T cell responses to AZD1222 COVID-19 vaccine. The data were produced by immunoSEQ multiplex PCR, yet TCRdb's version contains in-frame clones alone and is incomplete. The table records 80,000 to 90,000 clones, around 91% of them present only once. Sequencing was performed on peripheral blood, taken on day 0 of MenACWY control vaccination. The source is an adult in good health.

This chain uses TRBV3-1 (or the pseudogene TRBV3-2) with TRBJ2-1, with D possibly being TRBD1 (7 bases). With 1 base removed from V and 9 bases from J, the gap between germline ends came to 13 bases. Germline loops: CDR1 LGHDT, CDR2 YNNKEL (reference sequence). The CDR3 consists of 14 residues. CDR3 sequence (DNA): TGTGCCAGCAGCCAAGTGGAGGGGGCGAGTGAGCAGTTCTTC. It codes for CASSQVEGASEQFF.

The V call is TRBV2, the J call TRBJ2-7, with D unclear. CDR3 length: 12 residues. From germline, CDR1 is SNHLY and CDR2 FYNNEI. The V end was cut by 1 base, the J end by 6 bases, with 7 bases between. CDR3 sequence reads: CASSEGAVEQYF. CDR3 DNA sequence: TGTGCCAGCAGTGAAGGGGCGGTCGAGCAGTACTTC.

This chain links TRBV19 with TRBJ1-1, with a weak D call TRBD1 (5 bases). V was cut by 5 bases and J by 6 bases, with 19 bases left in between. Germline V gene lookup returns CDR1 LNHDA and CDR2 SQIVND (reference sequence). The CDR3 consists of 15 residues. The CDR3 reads CASSSFRVGQPEAFF. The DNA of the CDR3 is TGTGCCAGTAGTTCCTTCAGGGTTGGGCAACCTGAAGCTTTCTTT. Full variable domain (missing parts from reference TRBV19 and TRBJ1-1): DGGITQSPKYLFRKEGQNVTLSCEQNLNHDAMYWYRQDPGQGLRLIYYSQIVNDFQKGDIAEGYSVSREKKESFPLTVTSAQKNPTAFYLCASSSFRVGQPEAFFGQGTRLTVV.

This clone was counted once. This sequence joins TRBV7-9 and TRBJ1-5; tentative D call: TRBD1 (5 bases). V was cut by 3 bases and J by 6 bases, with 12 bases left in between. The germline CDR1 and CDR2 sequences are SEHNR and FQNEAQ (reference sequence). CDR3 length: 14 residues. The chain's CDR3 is CASSFGGVGQPQHF. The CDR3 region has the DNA TGTGCCAGCAGCTTTGGGGGGGTTGGTCAGCCCCAGCATTTT.

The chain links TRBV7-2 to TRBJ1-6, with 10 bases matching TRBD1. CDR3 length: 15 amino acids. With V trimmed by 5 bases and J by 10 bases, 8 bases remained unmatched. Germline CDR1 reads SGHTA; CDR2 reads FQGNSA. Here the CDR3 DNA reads TGTGCCAGCAGCCCACCGACAGGGGGCGGATCACCCCTCCACTTT. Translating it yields CASSPPTGGGSPLHF.

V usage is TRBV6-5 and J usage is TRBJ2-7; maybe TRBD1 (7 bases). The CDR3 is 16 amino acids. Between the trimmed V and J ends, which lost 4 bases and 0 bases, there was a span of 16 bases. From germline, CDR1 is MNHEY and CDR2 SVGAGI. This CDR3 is CASSLTPGGTSYEQYF. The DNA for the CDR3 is TGTGCCAGCAGTTTAACCCCAGGGGGGACCTCCTACGAGCAGTACTTC.

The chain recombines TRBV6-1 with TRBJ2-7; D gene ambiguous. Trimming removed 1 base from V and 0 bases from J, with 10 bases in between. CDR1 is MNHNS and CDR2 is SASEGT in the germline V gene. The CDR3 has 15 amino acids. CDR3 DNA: TGTGCCAGCAGTGAAGAATGGGCGAGCTCCTACGAGCAGTACTTC. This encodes CASSEEWASSYEQYF.

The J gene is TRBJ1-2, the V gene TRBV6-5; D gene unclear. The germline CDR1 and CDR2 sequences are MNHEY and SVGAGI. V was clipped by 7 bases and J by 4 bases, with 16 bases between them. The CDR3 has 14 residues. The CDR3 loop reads CASTEKGRSYGYTF. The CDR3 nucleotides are TGTGCCAGCACCGAGAAGGGCAGATCCTATGGCTACACCTTC.

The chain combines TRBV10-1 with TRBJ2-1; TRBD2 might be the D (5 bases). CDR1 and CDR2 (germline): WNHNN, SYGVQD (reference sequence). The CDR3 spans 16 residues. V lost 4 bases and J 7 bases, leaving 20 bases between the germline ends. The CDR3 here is CASSAQRELLENEQFF. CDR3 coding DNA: TGCGCCAGCAGTGCCCAAAGGGAGCTACTTGAAAATGAGCAGTTCTTC.

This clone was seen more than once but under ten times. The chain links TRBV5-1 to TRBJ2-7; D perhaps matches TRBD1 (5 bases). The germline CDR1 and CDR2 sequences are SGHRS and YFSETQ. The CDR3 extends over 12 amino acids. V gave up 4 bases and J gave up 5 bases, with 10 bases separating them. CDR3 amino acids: CASSRQGDEQYF. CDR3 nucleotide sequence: TGCGCCAGCAGCCGGCAGGGCGACGAGCAGTACTTC.

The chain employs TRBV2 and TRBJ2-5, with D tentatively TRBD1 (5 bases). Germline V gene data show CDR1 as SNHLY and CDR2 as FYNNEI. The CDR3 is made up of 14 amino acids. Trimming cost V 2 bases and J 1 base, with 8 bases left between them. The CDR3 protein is CASSEQGGQETQYF. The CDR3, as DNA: TGTGCCAGCAGTGAACAGGGTGGCCAAGAGACCCAGTACTTC.

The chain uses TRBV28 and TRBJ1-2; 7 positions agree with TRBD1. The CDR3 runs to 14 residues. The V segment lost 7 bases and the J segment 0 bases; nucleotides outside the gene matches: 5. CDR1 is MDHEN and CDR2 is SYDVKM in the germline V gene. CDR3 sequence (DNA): TGTGCCAGCACCCCGGGACAGCCTAACTATGGCTACACCTTC. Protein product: CASTPGQPNYGYTF.

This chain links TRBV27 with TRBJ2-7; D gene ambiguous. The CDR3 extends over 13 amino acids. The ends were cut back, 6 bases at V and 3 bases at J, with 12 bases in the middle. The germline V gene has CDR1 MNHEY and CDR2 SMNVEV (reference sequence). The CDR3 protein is CASSSRHLYEQYF. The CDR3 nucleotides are TGTGCCAGCAGCTCCCGACACCTCTACGAGCAGTACTTC.

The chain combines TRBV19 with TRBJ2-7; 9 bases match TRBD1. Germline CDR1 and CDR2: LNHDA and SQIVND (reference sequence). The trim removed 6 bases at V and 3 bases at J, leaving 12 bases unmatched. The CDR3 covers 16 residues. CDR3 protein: CASSRSPPGQGYEQYF. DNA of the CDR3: TGTGCCAGTAGCAGATCACCCCCGGGACAGGGCTACGAGCAGTACTTC.

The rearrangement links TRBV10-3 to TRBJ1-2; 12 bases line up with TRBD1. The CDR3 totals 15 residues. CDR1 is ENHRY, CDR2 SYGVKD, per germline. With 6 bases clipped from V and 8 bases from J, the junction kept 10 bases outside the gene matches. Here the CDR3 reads CAIRGQGALAKGYTF. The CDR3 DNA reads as TGTGCCATCAGGGGACAGGGGGCTTTGGCTAAGGGCTACACCTTC.

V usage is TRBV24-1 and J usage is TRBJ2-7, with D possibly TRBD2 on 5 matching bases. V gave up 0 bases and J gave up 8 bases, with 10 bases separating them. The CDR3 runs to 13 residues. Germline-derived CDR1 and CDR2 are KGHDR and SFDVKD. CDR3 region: CATSDLLGGKQYF. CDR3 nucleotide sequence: TGTGCCACCAGTGATTTGCTTGGAGGTAAGCAGTACTTC.

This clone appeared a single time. The CDR3 here is CASSHLAGVQARVTGELFF. The CDR3 DNA reads TGTGCCAGCAGCCATCTAGCGGGGGTGCAAGCAAGAGTCACCGGGGAGCTGTTTTTT. This chain joins TRBV4-2 and TRBJ2-2; 10 positions match TRBD2. Trimming at V came to 3 bases and at J to 4 bases, leaving 14 bases not matched to a gene. The CDR3 runs to 19 residues. Germline CDR1 LGHNA, CDR2 YNFKEQ.

CDR3 DNA sequence: TGTGCCAGCAGCTTAGGGCGGGGGGAATTCGAGCAGTACTTC. This encodes CASSLGRGEFEQYF. The gene calls are TRBV7-2 and TRBJ2-7, with TRBD2 matching 8 bases. Germline V gene sequence: CDR1 SGHTA, CDR2 FQGNSA. J was trimmed by 6 bases and V by 1 base; bases with no gene match: 5. The CDR3 extends over 14 amino acids. Combining the CDR3 with reference TRBV7-2 and TRBJ2-7 gives the whole variable domain GAGVSQSPSNKVTEKGKDVELRCDPISGHTALYWYRQSLGQGLEFLIYFQGNSAPDKSGLPSDRFSAERTGGSVSTLTIQRTQQEDSAVYLCASSLGRGEFEQYFGPGTRLTVT.

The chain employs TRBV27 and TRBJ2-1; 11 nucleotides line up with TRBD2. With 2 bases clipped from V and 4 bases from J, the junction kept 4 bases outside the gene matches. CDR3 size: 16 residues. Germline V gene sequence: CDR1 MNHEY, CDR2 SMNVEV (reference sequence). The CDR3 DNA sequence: TGTGCCAGCAGTTTACGTCTAGCGGGAGGATACAATGAGCAGTTCTTC. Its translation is CASSLRLAGGYNEQFF.

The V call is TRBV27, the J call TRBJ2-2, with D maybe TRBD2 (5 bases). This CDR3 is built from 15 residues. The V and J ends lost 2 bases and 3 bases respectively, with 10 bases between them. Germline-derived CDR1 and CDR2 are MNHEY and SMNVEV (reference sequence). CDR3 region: CASSLRGRDTGELFF. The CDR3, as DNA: TGTGCCAGCAGTTTAAGAGGGCGGGACACCGGGGAGCTGTTTTTT.

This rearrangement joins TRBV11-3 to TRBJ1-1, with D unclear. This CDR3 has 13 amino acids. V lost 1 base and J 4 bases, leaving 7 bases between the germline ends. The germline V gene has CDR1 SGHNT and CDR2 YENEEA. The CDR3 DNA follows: TGTGCCAGCAGCTTAGGGAGGGCCACTGAAGCTTTCTTT. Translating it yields CASSLGRATEAFF. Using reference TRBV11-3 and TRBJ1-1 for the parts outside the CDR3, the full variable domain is EAGVVQSPRYKIIEKKQPVAFWCNPISGHNTLYWYLQNLGQGPELLIRYENEEAVDDSQLPKDRFSAERLKGVDSTLKIQPAELGDSAVYLCASSLGRATEAFFGQGTRLTVV.

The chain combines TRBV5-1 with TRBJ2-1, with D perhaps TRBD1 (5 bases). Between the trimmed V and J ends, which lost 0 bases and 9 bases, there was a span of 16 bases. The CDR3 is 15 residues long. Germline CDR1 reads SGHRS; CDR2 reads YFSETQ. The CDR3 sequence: CASSLGGKLLGEQFF. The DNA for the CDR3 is TGCGCCAGCAGCTTGGGGGGCAAGCTCCTTGGTGAGCAGTTCTTC.